The 5 T cell receptor beta chains given below trace back to one sample, sequenced in a study of identifying expanded T cells in peripheral blood. Clones were sequenced by immunoSEQ multiplex PCR, and TCRdb holds only the in-frame ones, with some missing. This sample yields 70,000 to 100,000 clones, of which around nine tenths are seen a single time; roughly 3.9% belongs to the top ten. Sequences were obtained from blood. These receptors were obtained from a person aged 18-70 years in good health.

The chain links TRBV4-1 to TRBJ1-2; D not certain. Germline V gene sequence: CDR1 MGHRA, CDR2 YSYEKL. Trimming stripped 0 bases from V and 5 bases from J, with 10 bases between. The CDR3 is 14 amino acids. In DNA form, the CDR3 reads TGCGCCAGCAGCCAAGATCAACAGCGATATGGCTACACCTTC. Encoded protein: CASSQDQQRYGYTF.

The CDR3 here is CASSLSPRESEQYF. For the CDR3, the DNA is TGTGCCAGCAGCTTAAGTCCCAGGGAGTCCGAGCAGTACTTC. This chain connects TRBV7-8 to TRBJ2-7; either TRBD1 or TRBD2 may supply D (5 bases each). Germline CDR1 SGHVS, CDR2 FQNEAQ. This CDR3 spans 14 amino acids. V dropped 2 bases and J dropped 6 bases, with 14 bases sitting between them.

The chain is built from TRBV5-4 and TRBJ1-2, with 9 bases that match TRBD1. After removal of 2 bases from V and 5 bases from J, the junction contained 1 base not matched to a gene. The CDR3 consists of 13 residues. The V gene's germline CDR1 is SGHNT and CDR2 YYREEE (reference sequence). CDR3 nucleotide sequence: TGTGCCAGCAGCTTTGACAGGGGGTATGGCTACACCTTC. Encoded protein: CASSFDRGYGYTF.

This CDR3 reads CAWMGGPDTQYF. The CDR3 bases are TGTGCCTGGATGGGGGGACCAGATACGCAGTATTTT. The rearrangement links TRBV30 to TRBJ2-3; TRBD2 is a possible D gene (6 bases). This CDR3 is 12 amino acids long. The V and J ends lost 4 bases and 4 bases respectively, with 9 bases between them. The V gene's germline CDR1 is GTSNPN and CDR2 SVGIG (reference sequence).

The chain combines TRBV11-2 with TRBJ2-7, with D unclear. CDR3 length: 15 residues. Germline V gives CDR1 SGHAT, CDR2 FQNNGV. V was clipped by 0 bases and J by 3 bases, with 12 bases between them. The CDR3 sequence: CASSLEGSSIYEQYF. The CDR3 nucleotides are TGTGCCAGCAGCTTAGAGGGGTCGAGTATCTACGAGCAGTACTTC.